The present TCR beta chain was sequenced within a study of chronic HIV infection and antiretroviral therapy. This CDR3 is 15 amino acids long. V was cut by 7 bases and J by 3 bases, with 19 bases left in between. CDR1 is MDHEN, CDR2 SYDVKM, per germline. Each CDR3 protein is one row after TCRdb ran MiXCR on the 5' RACE reads. The sample comprises 40,000 to 50,000 distinct CDR3 sequences, about 18% of which are singletons, and under 3.5% rests with the top ten. The clonotype originates from an adult who had HIV and had not received antiretroviral therapy, or was an uninfected healthy control (not recorded which). V is TRBV28 and J is TRBJ2-7; maybe TRBD2 (6 bases). Sample: peripheral blood. DNA for the CDR3: TGTGCCAGCACCACTAGCCGAGCTCTCTTCTACGAGCAGTACTTC. It encodes CASTTSRALFYEQYF.